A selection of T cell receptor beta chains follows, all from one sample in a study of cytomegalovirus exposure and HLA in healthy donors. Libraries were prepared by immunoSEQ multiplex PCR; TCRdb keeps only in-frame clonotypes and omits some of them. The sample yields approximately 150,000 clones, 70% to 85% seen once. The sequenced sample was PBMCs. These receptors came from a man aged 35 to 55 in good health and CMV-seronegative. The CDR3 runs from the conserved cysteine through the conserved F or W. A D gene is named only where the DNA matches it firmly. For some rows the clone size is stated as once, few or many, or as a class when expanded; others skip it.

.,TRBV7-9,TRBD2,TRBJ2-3,TGTGCCAGCAGCGGAAGAAGCGGGAGTGCGACAGATACGCAGTATTTT,CASSGRSGSATDTQYF
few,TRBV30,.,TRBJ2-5,TGTGCCTGGCGAACAGGGATGGAGACCCAGTACTTC,CAWRTGMETQYF
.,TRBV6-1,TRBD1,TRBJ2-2,TGTGCCAGCAGAGACAGGGGCCTACGGGAGCTGTTTTTT,CASRDRGLRELFF
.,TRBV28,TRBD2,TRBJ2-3,TGTGCCAGCAGCCCCACTACTAGCGGGCCCTTCACAGATACGCAGTATTTT,CASSPTTSGPFTDTQYF
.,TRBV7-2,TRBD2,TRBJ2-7,TGTGCCAGCAGCTTATATCCCGGGGGGGCCTACGAGCAGTACTTC,CASSLYPGGAYEQYF
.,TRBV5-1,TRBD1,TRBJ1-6,TGCGCCAGCAGCTTGGTGGGACAGGTATGTTCACCCCTCCACTTT,CASSLVGQVCSPLHF
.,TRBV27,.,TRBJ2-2,TGTGCCAGCAGTCTAAACGGGGGGAACACCGGGGAGCTGTTTTTT,CASSLNGGNTGELFF
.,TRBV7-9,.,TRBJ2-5,TGTTCCAGCAGCTTTGGGCAGGGGGAGACCCAGTACTTC,CSSSFGQGETQYF
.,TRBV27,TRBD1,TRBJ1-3,TGTGCCAGCAGCCAAACGGGGGGGACAGGGGCTGGAAACACCATATATTTT,CASSQTGGTGAGNTIYF
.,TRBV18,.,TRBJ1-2,TGTGCCAGCTCACCACCCTTGGGGGCAACCTATGGCTACACCTTC,CASSPPLGATYGYTF
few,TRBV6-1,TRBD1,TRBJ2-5,TGTGCCAGCAGTCGGGACAGGGAAGAGACCCAGTACTTC,CASSRDREETQYF
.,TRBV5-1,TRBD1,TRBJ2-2,TGCGCCAGCAGCCGACGAGAGCTCGGGACAGGATCCACCGGGGAGCTGTTTTTT,CASSRRELGTGSTGELFF
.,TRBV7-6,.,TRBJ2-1,TGTGCCAGCAGCTTAGCGCCGCGACTAGGATACAATGAGCAGTTCTTC,CASSLAPRLGYNEQFF
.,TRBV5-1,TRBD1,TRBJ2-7,TGCGCCAGCAGCTTGTGGGACAGGGTCAACGAGCAGTACTTC,CASSLWDRVNEQYF
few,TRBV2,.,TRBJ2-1,TGTGCCAGCAGTGAAGAGGCGGGGAATGAGCAGTTCTTC,CASSEEAGNEQFF
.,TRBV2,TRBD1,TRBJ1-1,TGTGCCAGCAGGGGGGGTCGGACAGGGGGGACCCCCGCCGCTGAAGCTTTCTTT,CASRGGRTGGTPAAEAFF
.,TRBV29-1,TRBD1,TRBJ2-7,TGCAGCGTTGGTCCATCTACAGGGGGCGGCGAGCAGTACTTC,CSVGPSTGGGEQYF
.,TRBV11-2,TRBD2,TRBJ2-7,TGTGCCAGCAGCTCCCGAGGGACTAGCGGGTGGAGCCCCTACGAGCAGTACTTC,CASSSRGTSGWSPYEQYF
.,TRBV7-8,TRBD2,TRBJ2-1,TGTGCCAGCAGCTTAGCTGGGGGACTAGTCGAAAATGAGCAGTTCTTC,CASSLAGGLVENEQFF
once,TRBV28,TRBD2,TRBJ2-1,TGTGCCAGCAGTTTAGGTGCTCTAGCGGGAGCCAATGAGCAGTTCTTC,CASSLGALAGANEQFF
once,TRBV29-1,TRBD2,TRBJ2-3,TGCAGCGCTTTAGTCGGGAGGGATCGGGTAGATACGCAGTATTTT,CSALVGRDRVDTQYF
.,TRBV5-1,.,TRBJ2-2,TGCGCCAGCAGCAGTCCCCAGGGTACGAACACCGGGGAGCTGTTTTTT,CASSSPQGTNTGELFF
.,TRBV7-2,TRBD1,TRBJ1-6,TGTGCCAGCAGCTTAAAGAAAAGCCGGGACAGTATTTTTTATTCACCCCTCCACTTT,CASSLKKSRDSIFYSPLHF
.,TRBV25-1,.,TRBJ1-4,TGTGCCAGCGGACGGTGGGGGGGAGACGAAAAACTGTTTTTT,CASGRWGGDEKLFF
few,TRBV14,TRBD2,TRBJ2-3,TGTGCCAGCAGCCAAGATGGCGTCCCGGGGGGAAAGTATTTT,CASSQDGVPGGKYF
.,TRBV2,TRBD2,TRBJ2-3,TGTGCCAACAGGCAGCGGGAGACGAGCACAGATACGCAGTATTTT,CANRQRETSTDTQYF
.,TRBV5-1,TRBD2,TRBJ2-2,TGCGCCAGCAGCGGGGGACTAGCGGGATACACCGGGGAGCTGTTTTTT,CASSGGLAGYTGELFF
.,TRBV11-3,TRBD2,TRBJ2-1,TGTGCCAGCAGCTTGTTGTCTAGCGGGAGCAATAATGAGCAGTTCTTC,CASSLLSSGSNNEQFF
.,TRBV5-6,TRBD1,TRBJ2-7,TGTGCCAGCAGCCCAATTCGGACAGGGGCCCAAATCTACGAGCAGTACTTC,CASSPIRTGAQIYEQYF
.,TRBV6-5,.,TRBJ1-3,TGTGCCAGCAGGACAGGTTCATCTGGAAACACCATATATTTT,CASRTGSSGNTIYF
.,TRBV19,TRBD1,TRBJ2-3,TGTGCCAGTAGCCCCGTAAGGGGACAGGGGGCAGATACGCAGTATTTT,CASSPVRGQGADTQYF
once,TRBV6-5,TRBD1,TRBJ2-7,TGTGCCAGCAGCCCCGGGACAGAACCCTACGAGCAGTACTTC,CASSPGTEPYEQYF
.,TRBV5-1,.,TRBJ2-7,TGCGCCAGCAGCTTGGGGGCTGGTCCCGAGCAGTACTTC,CASSLGAGPEQYF
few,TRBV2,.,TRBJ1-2,TGTGCCAGCAGTGAAGGGTTCACTATTAACTATGGCTACACCTTC,CASSEGFTINYGYTF
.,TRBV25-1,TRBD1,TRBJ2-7,TGTGCCAGCTCAGAATCGACAGGGGTCTACGAGCAGTACTTC,CASSESTGVYEQYF
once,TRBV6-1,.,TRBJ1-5,TGTGCCAGCAGTATCCGGGATAGCAATCAGCCCCAGCATTTT,CASSIRDSNQPQHF
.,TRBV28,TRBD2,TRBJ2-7,TGTGCCAGCAGGAAATTGACTAGCAGCTACGAGCAGTACTTC,CASRKLTSSYEQYF
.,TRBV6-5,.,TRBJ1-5,TGTGCCAGCAGTTACTCCCAGGGCACCAATCAGCCCCAGCATTTT,CASSYSQGTNQPQHF
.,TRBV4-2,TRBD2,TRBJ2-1,TGTGCCAGCAGCCAAGATGTAGCGGTCACGGGGGGGGAGTTCTTC,CASSQDVAVTGGEFF
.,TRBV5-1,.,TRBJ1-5,TGCGCCAGCAGACAGGGTCTAGATCAGCCCCAGCATTTT,CASRQGLDQPQHF
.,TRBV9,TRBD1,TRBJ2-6,TGTGCCAGCAGCACCTTACAGGGGTTCGGGGCCAACGTCCTGACTTTC,CASSTLQGFGANVLTF
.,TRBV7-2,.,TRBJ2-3,TGTGCCAGCAGCTTACTAACTAGCACAGATACGCAGTATTTT,CASSLLTSTDTQYF
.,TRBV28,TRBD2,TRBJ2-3,TGTGCCAGCAGTTTACTAGCGGGAGCTATAGATACGCAGTATTTT,CASSLLAGAIDTQYF
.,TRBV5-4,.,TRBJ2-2,TGTGCCAGCAGCCTGAGACAGGCGAACACCGGGGAGCTGTTTTTT,CASSLRQANTGELFF
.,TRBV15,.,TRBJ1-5,TGTGCCACCACCCCAGCGAGGGGGGGTCAGCCCCAGCATTTT,CATTPARGGQPQHF
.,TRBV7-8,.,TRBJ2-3,TGTGCCAGCAGCTTAAGAGCATTCACAGATACGCAGTATTTT,CASSLRAFTDTQYF
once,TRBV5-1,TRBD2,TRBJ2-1,TGCGCCAGCAGCTTGCAGGGACTAGCGGGAGGGTCCTACAATGAGCAGTTCTTC,CASSLQGLAGGSYNEQFF
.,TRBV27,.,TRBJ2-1,TGTGCCAGCAGTTTAAGCGGCTCTTACAATGAGCAGTTCTTC,CASSLSGSYNEQFF
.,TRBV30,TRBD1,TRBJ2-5,TGTGCCTGGAGTGGGGACAGGGAGACCCAGTACTTC,CAWSGDRETQYF
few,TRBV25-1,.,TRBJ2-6,TGTGCCAGCTCGGGACACATGGCTTCAGGGGCCAACGTCCTGACTTTC,CASSGHMASGANVLTF
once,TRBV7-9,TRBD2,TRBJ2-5,TGTGCCAGCAGCTTAGTGCTAGCGGGAGTTGGTGCGGATGAGACCCAGTACTTC,CASSLVLAGVGADETQYF